Following are 16 T cell receptor beta chains from one sample sequenced in a study of T cell responses to AZD1222 COVID-19 vaccine. TCRdb keeps only in-frame clones here, not all; method: immunoSEQ multiplex PCR. This sample carries approximately 100,000 clones, nearly 90% of them seen once, and the ten largest clones take under 20%. This specimen was peripheral blood, taken on day 0 of AZD1222 vaccination. Receptor source: an adult in good health.

The rearrangement links TRBV18 to TRBJ2-1; D may be TRBD1 (6 bases). Trimming stripped 3 bases from V and 6 bases from J, with 9 bases between. The CDR3 contains 13 residues. Germline CDR1 and CDR2: KGHSH and LQKENI. As DNA, the CDR3 is TGTGCCAGCTCACCCCAGGGGCGCAATGAGCAGTTCTTC. This gives the protein CASSPQGRNEQFF.

V is TRBV5-6 and J is TRBJ2-7; possible D gene TRBD2, 6 bases. V was clipped by 2 bases and J by 4 bases, with 16 bases between them. This CDR3 is built from 15 residues. Germline loops: CDR1 SGHDT, CDR2 YYEEEE. CDR3: CASSFPQEGAYEQYF. The CDR3 coding sequence is TGTGCCAGCAGCTTCCCACAGGAGGGAGCTTACGAGCAGTACTTC.

The J gene is TRBJ2-7, the V gene TRBV3-1 (or the pseudogene TRBV3-2); D may be TRBD2 (6 bases). V lost 1 base, J lost 4 bases, and 17 bases lay in between. Germline V gene sequence: CDR1 LGHDT, CDR2 YNNKEL (reference sequence). This CDR3 spans 16 amino acids. The CDR3 DNA follows: TGTGCCAGCAGCCAAGGGCCGGGAGCCCCTACTTACGAGCAGTACTTC. This sequence encodes CASSQGPGAPTYEQYF.

V gene TRBV5-4 combines with J gene TRBJ2-5, with D possibly being TRBD1 (6 bases). Trimming removed 0 bases from V and 2 bases from J, with 11 bases in between. CDR1 is SGHNT and CDR2 is YYREEE in the germline V gene (reference sequence). The CDR3 totals 15 residues. The CDR3 DNA reads TGTGCCAGCAGCTTGGCCGGGACATCACAAGAGACCCAGTACTTC. The encoded protein is CASSLAGTSQETQYF. The variable domain in full, completed from reference TRBV5-4 and TRBJ2-5, reads ETGVTQSPTHLIKTRGQQVTLRCSSQSGHNTVSWYQQALGQGPQFIFQYYREEENGRGNFPPRFSGLQFPNYSSELNVNALELDDSALYLCASSLAGTSQETQYFGPGTRLLVL.

V usage is TRBV5-1 and J usage is TRBJ2-3, with TRBD2 identical over 14 bases. Germline V gene sequence: CDR1 SGHRS, CDR2 YFSETQ. The ends lost 9 bases at V and 3 bases at J; junction bases unmatched: 3. CDR3 length equals 14 residues. This CDR3 is CATRLAGGTDTQYF. The CDR3 nucleotides read TGCGCCACCCGACTAGCGGGGGGGACAGATACGCAGTATTTT.

This chain connects TRBV5-4 to TRBJ2-3; TRBD2 aligns across 10 bases. V trimming: 5 bases; J trimming: 3 bases; junction bases outside the gene matches: 3. Germline loops: CDR1 SGHNT, CDR2 YYREEE (reference sequence). There are 14 residues in the CDR3. CDR3 nucleotides: TGTGCCAGCAGTCATAGCGGGGGGACAGATACGCAGTATTTT. It encodes CASSHSGGTDTQYF. Variable domain in full (rest from reference TRBV5-4 and TRBJ2-3): ETGVTQSPTHLIKTRGQQVTLRCSSQSGHNTVSWYQQALGQGPQFIFQYYREEENGRGNFPPRFSGLQFPNYSSELNVNALELDDSALYLCASSHSGGTDTQYFGPGTRLTVL.

The chain carries TRBV18 and TRBJ1-1; D is perhaps TRBD1 (6 bases). CDR1 is KGHSH, CDR2 LQKENI, per germline. V gave up 4 bases and J gave up 6 bases, with 24 bases separating them. The CDR3 has 17 amino acids. DNA for the CDR3: TGTGCCAGCTCACTTCTTCCCCCCACAACAGGGAGCCCTGAAGCTTTCTTT. Amino acid sequence: CASSLLPPTTGSPEAFF.

This chain connects TRBV3-1 (or the pseudogene TRBV3-2) to TRBJ2-5, with TRBD2 matching 9 bases. The ends lost 4 bases at V and 5 bases at J; junction bases unmatched: 11. CDR3 length: 16 residues. Germline V CDR1 and CDR2: LGHDT, YNNKEL (reference sequence). The CDR3 DNA reads as TGTGCCAGCAGCCTCGTAGCGGGGGTGTTTCGGGAGACCCAGTACTTC. It encodes CASSLVAGVFRETQYF.

The chain is built from TRBV28 and TRBJ1-5; D gene unclear. Trimming cost V 4 bases and J 7 bases, with 17 bases left between them. CDR3 size: 15 residues. The germline V gene has CDR1 MDHEN and CDR2 SYDVKM. The CDR3 loop is CASSSGWSLKQPQHF. The DNA of the CDR3 is TGTGCCAGCAGTTCTGGGTGGTCCCTCAAACAGCCCCAGCATTTT.

This rearrangement joins TRBV7-9 to TRBJ2-2, with D possibly TRBD1 on 5 matching bases. The V and J ends lost 1 base and 4 bases respectively, with 10 bases between them. Looked up from germline, CDR1 is SEHNR and CDR2 is FQNEAQ (reference sequence). This CDR3 is 15 amino acids long. CDR3 nucleotide sequence: TGTGCCAGCAGCTTAGTGGCAGGGCCCACCGGGGAGCTGTTTTTT. Protein sequence: CASSLVAGPTGELFF.

The rearrangement links TRBV12-3 or TRBV12-4 to TRBJ2-5, with 8 positions matching TRBD2. Unmatched junction bases numbered 3, after V lost 5 bases and J lost 4 bases. CDR3 length: 13 residues. This CDR3 is CASSTGGRETQYF. In DNA form, the CDR3 reads TGTGCCAGCAGTACGGGGGGGCGAGAGACCCAGTACTTC.

This chain connects TRBV13 to TRBJ1-2; tentatively, D is TRBD1 (6 bases). The CDR3 is 18 residues long. Germline V gene sequence: CDR1 PRHDT, CDR2 FYEKMQ (reference sequence). V gave up 5 bases and J gave up 7 bases, with 29 bases separating them. The CDR3 DNA sequence: TGTGCCAGCAGCCTGCGCTTGGCCCAATGGGGGGCTGAGGGTGGCTACACCTTC. Its protein is CASSLRLAQWGAEGGYTF.

The V gene is TRBV7-8, the J gene TRBJ1-1, with 11 bases identical to TRBD1. Germline V gene lookup returns CDR1 SGHVS and CDR2 FQNEAQ. Trimming removed 4 bases from V and 6 bases from J; junction bases left unmatched: 7. The CDR3 totals 15 residues. CDR3 nucleotide sequence: TGTGCCAGCAGCTCCAGCCGGGACAGGGGGTCTGAAGCTTTCTTT. It yields the protein CASSSSRDRGSEAFF.

The count of this clone is one. This rearrangement joins TRBV10-3 to TRBJ1-5, with D possibly TRBD1 on 5 matching bases. V lost 10 bases to trimming and J lost 4 bases, with 14 bases between them. The CDR3 length is 13 residues. Germline V lookup: CDR1 ENHRY, CDR2 SYGVKD. Written as DNA, the CDR3 is TGTGCCACAACAGGAATAGTAAATCAGCCCCAGCATTTT. Its translation is CATTGIVNQPQHF.

This chain joins TRBV5-6 and TRBJ1-2; D might be TRBD1 (5 bases). Trimming removed 4 bases from V and 7 bases from J, with 8 bases in between. The CDR3 runs to 11 residues. Germline V CDR1 and CDR2: SGHDT, YYEEEE. The CDR3 DNA sequence: TGTGCCAGCAGCCCCGGGGCTGGCTACACCTTC. Translation: CASSPGAGYTF.

The chain carries TRBV11-2 and TRBJ2-3; no clear D gene. The germline V gene encodes CDR1 SGHAT and CDR2 FQNNGV. This CDR3 has 14 residues. Trimming cost V 8 bases and J 2 bases, with 14 bases left between them. The CDR3 bases are TGTGCCAGCGCCGTCGGTGGGCCCACAGATACGCAGTATTTT. Translation gives CASAVGGPTDTQYF.